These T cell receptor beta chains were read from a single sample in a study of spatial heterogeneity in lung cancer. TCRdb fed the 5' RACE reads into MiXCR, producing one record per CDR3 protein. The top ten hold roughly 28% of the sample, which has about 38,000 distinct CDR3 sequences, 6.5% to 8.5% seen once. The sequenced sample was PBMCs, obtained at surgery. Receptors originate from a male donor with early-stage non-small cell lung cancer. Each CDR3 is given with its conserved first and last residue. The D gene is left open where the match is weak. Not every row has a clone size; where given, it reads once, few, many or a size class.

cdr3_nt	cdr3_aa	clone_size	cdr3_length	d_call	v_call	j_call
TGTGCCAGCAGTTTACTAGCGGGGGTCTACGAGCAGTACTTC	CASSLLAGVYEQYF	.	14	TRBD2	TRBV11-2	TRBJ2-7
TGTGCCAGCAGTTTGGGGATGGAAGAAAAACTGTTTTTT	CASSLGMEEKLFF	many	13	.	TRBV28	TRBJ1-4
TGTGCCAGCAGTTACGCCGGGAGAAACGGGGAGCAGTACTTC	CASSYAGRNGEQYF	.	14	.	TRBV6-6	TRBJ2-7
TGTGCCAGCATCGGGCCGGTATGGGGAACAGATACGCAGTATTTT	CASIGPVWGTDTQYF	many	15	.	TRBV28	TRBJ2-3
TGCAGTGCTAGCCCCGCGGCCGGGGCAGATACGCAGTATTTT	CSASPAAGADTQYF	few	14	.	TRBV20-1	TRBJ2-3
TGTGCCATCGGGACAGGGGGCCCCTCTTACCAACAAGAGACCCAGTACTTC	CAIGTGGPSYQQETQYF	medium-sized	17	TRBD1	TRBV10-3	TRBJ2-5
TGTGCCATTCCGGGACAGGGGAGTAGTGAGCAGTTCTTC	CAIPGQGSSEQFF	many	13	TRBD1	TRBV10-3	TRBJ2-1
TGTGCCAGCAGTTCTGAACCGAATTCACCCCTCCACTTT	CASSSEPNSPLHF	many	13	.	TRBV6-2/TRBV6-3	TRBJ1-6
TGTGCCAGTAGTATAGCAGGGGTCTGGGGCAATCAGCCCCAGCATTTT	CASSIAGVWGNQPQHF	.	16	.	TRBV19	TRBJ1-5
TGTGCCAGCGCCCGGGACAACTATGGCTACACCTTC	CASARDNYGYTF	many	12	.	TRBV12-3/TRBV12-4	TRBJ1-2
TGTGCCAGCAGTTTTCCGGGACAGGGGGCTTACGAGCAGTACTTC	CASSFPGQGAYEQYF	.	15	TRBD1	TRBV27	TRBJ2-7
TGCGCCAGCAGCCGGACTGGAAACAATGAGCAGTTCTTC	CASSRTGNNEQFF	many	13	.	TRBV4-1	TRBJ2-1
TGTGCCAGCACTAGGGTATCTGGGGCCAACGTCCTGACTTTC	CASTRVSGANVLTF	many	14	.	TRBV3-1	TRBJ2-6
TGTGCCAGCAGTGGAGCTAGCGGTGCCTACAATGAGCAGTTCTTC	CASSGASGAYNEQFF	many	15	TRBD2	TRBV2	TRBJ2-1
TGTGCCAGCAGCCAAAGGGCGGGGAGGAACACTGAAGCTTTCTTT	CASSQRAGRNTEAFF	many	15	.	TRBV4-2	TRBJ1-1
TGTGCCAGCAGCTTCGGGAAGGGAATTAACTATGGCTACACCTTC	CASSFGKGINYGYTF	many	15	.	TRBV13	TRBJ1-2
TGTGCCAGCATGTCACAGAGACTAGCTAACTATGGCTACACCTTC	CASMSQRLANYGYTF	few	15	.	TRBV5-5	TRBJ1-2
TGTGCCAGCAGCCAACTAGAGTACGTAGAGACCCAGTACTTC	CASSQLEYVETQYF	few	14	.	TRBV7-9	TRBJ2-5
TGTGCCAGCAGTTTGGGCCAGGGAACTGAAGCTTTCTTT	CASSLGQGTEAFF	many	13	.	TRBV12-3/TRBV12-4	TRBJ1-1
TGTGCCTGCTCCCCCGGGCCTCCGGCAGGGTCCCAGTACTTC	CACSPGPPAGSQYF	many	14	.	TRBV30	TRBJ2-5
TGTGCCAGCTCGTCCGGACAGAACAATCAGCCCCAGCATTTT	CASSSGQNNQPQHF	few	14	.	TRBV18	TRBJ1-5
TGTGCTAGTGGTGATTCGCGGGGGCCTGGCACAGATACGCAGTATTTT	CASGDSRGPGTDTQYF	few	16	.	TRBV12-5	TRBJ2-3
TGTGCCAGCAGTTTTTCCCAACGCGATACGCAGTATTTT	CASSFSQRDTQYF	many	13	.	TRBV12-3/TRBV12-4	TRBJ2-3
TGTGCCTGGACCCCGGGGGAGGGCCTGGGGCCGTACTTC	CAWTPGEGLGPYF	.	13	TRBD2	TRBV30	TRBJ2-7
TGTGCCAGCAGCCCCCTGGCAGGGAACACTGAAGCTTTCTTT	CASSPLAGNTEAFF	many	14	.	TRBV12-3/TRBV12-4	TRBJ1-1
TGCAGTGCTTACCGGGACGCCGGGAGCTACACCTTC	CSAYRDAGSYTF	.	12	.	TRBV20-1	TRBJ1-2
TGTGCCAGCAGCTTAGACGGGGGAAGCACAGATACGCAGTATTTT	CASSLDGGSTDTQYF	few	15	.	TRBV7-2	TRBJ2-3
TGTGCCAGCAGTGGCAGGGGGTTTTACGAGCAGTACTTC	CASSGRGFYEQYF	many	13	TRBD1	TRBV27	TRBJ2-7
TGTGCCAGCAGTGAAACCAGGGGGAACACCGGGGAGCTGTTTTTT	CASSETRGNTGELFF	few	15	.	TRBV2	TRBJ2-2
TGTGCCAGCAGTCTGACTAGCGGGGGGCAGGAGACCCAGTACTTC	CASSLTSGGQETQYF	.	15	TRBD2	TRBV12-3/TRBV12-4	TRBJ2-5
TGTGCCAGCAGTTTGGGGCTCAATCAGCCCCAGCATTTT	CASSLGLNQPQHF	.	13	.	TRBV12-3/TRBV12-4	TRBJ1-5
TGTGCCAGCAGCCTGGGAATGGGGACAGGGCATGATGAGCAGTTCTTC	CASSLGMGTGHDEQFF	.	16	TRBD1	TRBV12-3/TRBV12-4	TRBJ2-1
TGCAGTGCTCGGATAGGGAGGGATCAGCCCCAGCATTTT	CSARIGRDQPQHF	few	13	.	TRBV20-1	TRBJ1-5
TGTGCCAGCGGAGCGGGAGGCCCCAATGAGCAGTTCTTC	CASGAGGPNEQFF	many	13	TRBD2	TRBV9	TRBJ2-1
TGTGCCAGCAGCCAAGAGACTAGATCGCAGTATTTT	CASSQETRSQYF	.	12	.	TRBV3-1	TRBJ2-3
TGTGCCAGCAGCTGGGGGGGCGAGGATGGCTACACCTTC	CASSWGGEDGYTF	.	13	.	TRBV7-8	TRBJ1-2
TGCGCCAGCAGCCCTCGGAGGCAGGGGGAGCTGTTTTTT	CASSPRRQGELFF	few	13	.	TRBV4-1	TRBJ2-2
TGCGCCATCAGGCGGACGGAGAACACTGAAGCTTTCTTT	CAIRRTENTEAFF	many	13	.	TRBV5-1	TRBJ1-1
TGCGCCAGCAGCCAAGATGAGGGGGCCGGTGAGACCCAGTACTTC	CASSQDEGAGETQYF	many	15	TRBD1	TRBV4-3	TRBJ2-5
TGTGCCAGCAGTTACCCGGGACTAGCGGTCCAGTATTTT	CASSYPGLAVQYF	many	13	TRBD2	TRBV6-5	TRBJ2-3
TGTGCCAGCAGCCAAGATCTGGCGACGGACTATGGCTACACCTTC	CASSQDLATDYGYTF	few	15	.	TRBV3-1	TRBJ1-2
TGTGCCAGCAGTCGGGACTGGCGCTACGAGCAGTACTTC	CASSRDWRYEQYF	.	13	.	TRBV6-2/TRBV6-3	TRBJ2-7
TGTGCCAGCAGCCCCCGGGGACTAGCGGGGGCCGGGGGCTGGGCAGATACGCAGTATTTT	CASSPRGLAGAGGWADTQYF	.	20	TRBD2	TRBV9	TRBJ2-3
TGTGCCAGCAGCTTAAACCCCCCGGGTTCGAGCTCCTATAATTCACCCCTCCACTTT	CASSLNPPGSSSYNSPLHF	.	19	.	TRBV7-2	TRBJ1-6